This T cell receptor beta chain emerged from a study of cytomegalovirus exposure and HLA in healthy donors. The CDR3 extends over 13 amino acids. CDR1 and CDR2 (germline): SGHVS, FQNEAQ. General study findings and limits: What a later analysis reportedly showed was that an Asian-associated ancestry cluster had fewer N-insertions than the approximately 670-donor mean. Later work found most CMV-associated TCR beta chains apparently HLA-restricted.

Turning to this clone: Its target is unknown.

The PCR contained 60 Vbeta and 13 Jbeta primers. Only in-frame clones appear in the TCRdb table, and some are missing; sequencing was by immunoSEQ multiplex PCR. The sample records tens of thousands of clones, approximately 70% being singletons. Material for sequencing was PBMCs. This clonotype originated in a man aged 45-60 years in good health and CMV-seronegative. The rearrangement uses TRBV7-8 and TRBJ2-5; 7 bases are a match to TRBD2. The J call may be in error: the DNA end matches TRBJ2-7 better. The CDR3 loop reads CASRQRDSYEQYF. The CDR3, as DNA: TGTGCCAGCAGGCAGCGGGACTCCTACGAGCAGTACTTC.